One and the same sample provided the 2 T cell receptor beta chains below, sequenced in a study of human thymus T cells (dated by TCRdb to about 2020). Thymus tissue was obtained as surgical resects removed during corrective cardiac surgery. Libraries came from the immunoSEQ multiplex PCR assay. The source is immuneACCESS, and TCRdb retained only in-frame sequences with V and J called. Part of the clones is not carried over; for the studies checked, unresolved V genes explain less than half of this, and the remainder is unexplained. This sample comprises roughly 120,000 clones, around 94% of them detected only once. The ten most abundant clones make up 0.024% of the sample. The sequencing input was thymus tissue. These receptors originate from a boy younger than two with a congenital heart defect but otherwise immunologically healthy.

This sequence joins TRBV11-2 and TRBJ2-7; D remains unclear. Germline V gene data show CDR1 as SGHAT and CDR2 as FQNNGV. Trimming removed 6 bases from V and 2 bases from J, with 14 bases in between. The CDR3 consists of 14 residues. CDR3 DNA: TGTGCCAGCAGAGCAAGACGGGTAACCTACGAGCAGTACTTC. It codes for CASRARRVTYEQYF.

DNA of the CDR3: TGTGCCAGCAGTTTACACCGCCGGGACAGGGCACAATTCTATGGCTACACCTTC. It codes for CASSLHRRDRAQFYGYTF. The genes are TRBV28 and TRBJ1-2; 9 bases are shared with TRBD1. The CDR3 runs to 18 residues. CDR1 and CDR2 from the germline V gene are MDHEN and SYDVKM. V lost 2 bases and J lost 4; bases outside the gene matches: 14.